A single sample gave rise to the 27 T cell receptor beta chains below, sequenced in a study of T cells after yellow fever vaccination. TCRdb reanalysed the 5' RACE reads using MiXCR and keeps one entry per CDR3 protein. Among 500,000 to 650,000 distinct CDR3 sequences listed, over 9% were seen once. Specimen: PBMCs, collected on the day of the yellow fever booster vaccination. Receptors originate from a man younger than 45 who received the YFV17D yellow fever vaccine.

The genes are TRBV6-5 and TRBJ1-1; 7 nucleotides agree with TRBD1. The V and J ends lost 2 bases and 7 bases, in that order; junction bases with no gene match: 7. Germline CDR1 reads MNHEY; CDR2 reads SVGAGI. This CDR3 is built from 14 residues. CDR3 amino acids: CASSYTTGSGEAFF. In nucleotides, the CDR3 is TGTGCCAGCAGTTACACGACAGGGTCGGGTGAAGCTTTCTTT.

V usage is TRBV7-2 and J usage is TRBJ2-7; 7 bases line up with TRBD2. Germline CDR1 reads SGHTA; CDR2 reads FQGNSA. J was trimmed by 9 bases and V by 1 base; bases with no gene match: 6. The CDR3 extends over 13 amino acids. CDR3 nucleotides: TGTGCCAGCAGCTTAGTACGGGAGGCCTTGCAGTACTTC. Translation gives CASSLVREALQYF.

The chain links TRBV5-6 to TRBJ2-7; tentatively, D is TRBD1 or TRBD2 (5 bases each). CDR1 is SGHDT, CDR2 YYEEEE, per germline. CDR3 size: 14 residues. Trimming took off 4 bases at V and 4 bases at J, with 15 bases between the two ends. The chain's CDR3 is CASSQGTELYEQYF. CDR3 coding DNA: TGTGCCAGCAGCCAAGGGACGGAACTTTACGAGCAGTACTTC.

This clonotype was observed a handful of times. The chain couples TRBV9 to TRBJ1-6; D might be TRBD1 (5 bases). The germline V and J ends were trimmed by 4 bases and 10 bases, with 12 bases remaining between them. CDR3 length: 13 residues. Germline assignment: CDR1 SGDLS and CDR2 YYNGEE. CDR3 protein: CASSKTTDSPLHF. In DNA, the CDR3 is TGTGCCAGCAGCAAAACGACAGACTCACCCCTCCACTTT.

This rearrangement joins TRBV5-5 to TRBJ2-7, with TRBD1 matching over 9 bases. With 2 bases clipped from V and 4 bases from J, the junction kept 7 bases outside the gene matches. From germline, CDR1 is SGHKS and CDR2 YYEKEE (reference sequence). The CDR3 runs 15 residues. The CDR3 spells CASSFPGQGPYEQYF. The CDR3 coding sequence is TGTGCCAGCAGCTTTCCGGGACAGGGACCTTACGAGCAGTACTTC.

V gene TRBV20-1 combines with J gene TRBJ1-4, with D possibly matching TRBD1 (6 bases). The germline V and J ends were trimmed by 6 bases and 0 bases, with 20 bases remaining between them. CDR3 length: 17 residues. From germline, CDR1 is DFQATT and CDR2 SNEGSKA (reference sequence). CDR3 amino acids: CSAQHTTGTSTNEKLFF. The CDR3 region has the DNA TGCAGTGCCCAGCACACGACAGGAACCTCAACTAATGAAAAACTGTTTTTT.

The chain combines TRBV20-1 with TRBJ2-7; TRBD2 matches 8 bases. CDR3 size: 16 residues. Germline V gene data show CDR1 as DFQATT and CDR2 as SNEGSKA (reference sequence). The J segment lost 4 bases and the V segment lost 6 bases, leaving 17 bases of the junction unmatched. CDR3 DNA: TGCAGTGCCCCGGGCCCAATGGGACTAGTTGGGTACGAGCAGTACTTC. Translation: CSAPGPMGLVGYEQYF.

The chain joins TRBV20-1 to TRBJ2-1; 7 bases map to TRBD2. V dropped 3 bases and J dropped 7; count of bases not matched to a gene: 12. The CDR3 is 15 residues long. In germline, CDR1 is DFQATT, CDR2 SNEGSKA (reference sequence). Here the CDR3 reads CSASPLAAGGNEQFF. CDR3 sequence (DNA): TGCAGTGCTAGTCCTCTAGCGGCCGGGGGGAATGAGCAGTTCTTC.

This rearrangement joins TRBV10-3 to TRBJ1-5, with 11 bases lining up with TRBD1. Germline loops: CDR1 ENHRY, CDR2 SYGVKD. V lost 4 bases and J lost 4; bases outside the gene matches: 3. The CDR3 runs to 15 residues. This chain's CDR3 is CAISGGQGVNQPQHF. The CDR3, as DNA: TGTGCCATCAGTGGGGGACAGGGGGTAAATCAGCCCCAGCATTTT.

This clonotype was observed a handful of times. This sequence joins TRBV29-1 and TRBJ2-4, with TRBD1 matching 9 bases. There are 17 residues in the CDR3. V was clipped by 2 bases and J by 1 base; unmatched bases: 9. From germline, CDR1 is SQVTM and CDR2 ANQGSEA. The CDR3 sequence is CSVEWGQGGIAKNIQYF. The CDR3 DNA is TGCAGCGTTGAATGGGGACAGGGAGGGATTGCCAAAAACATTCAGTACTTC.

This clonotype has a handful of counts. The rearrangement joins TRBV30 to TRBJ2-5; D is uncertain. The V gene's germline CDR1 is GTSNPN and CDR2 SVGIG (reference sequence). The CDR3 runs to 12 residues. The germline V and J ends were trimmed by 2 bases and 6 bases, with 10 bases remaining between them. For the CDR3, the DNA is TGTGCCTGGAGTCTGGGGTTCCAGACCCAGTACTTC. It translates to CAWSLGFQTQYF.

This clonotype was seen a few times. The chain couples TRBV6-5 to TRBJ2-7, with 12 positions matching TRBD2. V lost 0 bases and J lost 5; bases outside the gene matches: 8. The CDR3 has 17 residues. Germline V gives CDR1 MNHEY, CDR2 SVGAGI. CDR3 sequence (DNA): TGTGCCAGCAGTTACTCGGCTAGCGGGAGGGCCAGCAACGAGCAGTACTTC. Translating it yields CASSYSASGRASNEQYF.

This clonotype was seen a few times. This chain connects TRBV5-1 to TRBJ1-4, with 10 nucleotides matching TRBD1. This CDR3 is 15 amino acids long. Germline V gene sequence: CDR1 SGHRS, CDR2 YFSETQ. Trimming cost V 2 bases and J 8 bases; bases outside gene matches: 6. The CDR3, as DNA: TGCGCCAGCAGCTTCTCGGACAGGGGGGGGGAAAAACTGTTTTTT. It translates to CASSFSDRGGEKLFF.

This clonotype was detected many times. The gene calls are TRBV6-2 or TRBV6-3 and TRBJ1-1, with D perhaps TRBD1 (6 bases). This CDR3 is built from 12 residues. The germline V gene encodes CDR1 MNHEY and CDR2 SVGEGT. Trimming left V 5 bases short and J 6 bases short, with 10 bases between. In DNA form, the CDR3 reads TGTGCCAGCAGTCCACAGGGCTCTGAAGCTTTCTTT. It is translated as CASSPQGSEAFF.

This clonotype was observed at least ten times. This chain links TRBV11-2 with TRBJ2-3; D gene unclear. The CDR3 has 15 residues. Germline V gene data show CDR1 as SGHAT and CDR2 as FQNNGV. The ends were cut back, 1 base at V and 1 base at J, with 9 bases in the middle. CDR3 sequence reads: CASSLVYTGTDTQYF. CDR3 DNA: TGTGCCAGCAGCTTAGTTTACACTGGCACAGATACGCAGTATTTT. Drawing the rest from reference TRBV11-2 and TRBJ2-3, the complete variable domain is EAGVAQSPRYKIIEKRQSVAFWCNPISGHATLYWYQQILGQGPKLLIQFQNNGVVDDSQLPKDRFSAERLKGVDSTLKIQPAKLEDSAVYLCASSLVYTGTDTQYFGPGTRLTVL.

This clonotype was counted only a few times. V gene TRBV5-1 combines with J gene TRBJ2-7; the match to TRBD2 covers 12 bases. Germline CDR1 is SGHRS and CDR2 is YFSETQ. The CDR3 loop spans 18 amino acids. After removal of 3 bases from V and 5 bases from J, the junction contained 15 bases not matched to a gene. The CDR3 reads CASSYGVLAGGDTHEQYF. Written as DNA, the CDR3 is TGCGCCAGCAGCTATGGGGTCCTAGCGGGAGGGGACACTCACGAGCAGTACTTC.

This clonotype has more than one count but fewer than ten. V gene TRBV12-3 or TRBV12-4 combines with J gene TRBJ2-1; 8 bases line up with TRBD2. CDR3 length: 17 residues. Losses at the gene ends were 0 bases for V and 2 bases for J; bases not matched to a gene: 6. CDR3 amino acids: CASSLAGRGLTYNEQFF. As DNA, the CDR3 is TGTGCCAGCAGTTTAGCCGGGAGGGGACTTACCTACAATGAGCAGTTCTTC.

This clonotype appeared a few times. V gene TRBV9 combines with J gene TRBJ2-3, with D uncertain. Germline V gives CDR1 SGDLS, CDR2 YYNGEE. The CDR3 is made up of 13 amino acids. V shed 1 base and J shed 2 bases, with 5 bases lying between them. The CDR3: CASSVLHTDTQYF. In DNA form, the CDR3 reads TGTGCCAGCAGCGTACTACACACAGATACGCAGTATTTT.

This clonotype came up a few times. The chain couples TRBV3-1 to TRBJ1-1; 9 bases align to TRBD1. V was pared by 4 bases and J by 0 bases, with 9 bases of the junction left unmatched. Looked up from germline, CDR1 is LGHDT and CDR2 is YNNKEL (reference sequence). The CDR3 is 17 amino acids. Written as DNA, the CDR3 is TGTGCCAGCAGCCGGCTGACAGGGGGGGGCCTGAACACTGAAGCTTTCTTT. It yields the protein CASSRLTGGGLNTEAFF.

This clonotype has just a few counts. The J gene is TRBJ2-2, the V gene TRBV10-3; no clear D. CDR1 and CDR2 from the germline V gene are ENHRY and SYGVKD. Trimming stripped 10 bases from V and 2 bases from J, with 20 bases between. There are 16 residues in the CDR3. The CDR3 nucleotides are TGTGCCAACCACCCTAGACCAGCGATTAACACCGGGGAGCTGTTTTTT. Its protein product is CANHPRPAINTGELFF.

This chain connects TRBV28 to TRBJ2-7, with a tentative D call TRBD2 (6 bases). The CDR3 has 14 residues. Trimming cost V 7 bases and J 2 bases, with 15 bases left between them. Per germline, CDR1 MDHEN and CDR2 SYDVKM. DNA of the CDR3: TGTGCCAGCAATTCCCCGGGAGCCCCCTACGAGCAGTACTTC. Its protein product is CASNSPGAPYEQYF.

This clonotype occurred a few times. The chain combines TRBV5-5 with TRBJ2-2; 12 bases are a match to TRBD2. J lost 6 bases, V lost 1 base, and 7 bases had no gene match. This CDR3 has 17 residues. The germline V gene encodes CDR1 SGHKS and CDR2 YYEKEE (reference sequence). CDR3 residues: CASSLYPGTSGSGELFF. CDR3 DNA sequence: TGTGCCAGCAGCTTGTATCCCGGGACTAGCGGGTCCGGGGAGCTGTTTTTT.

This clonotype was seen many times. This sequence joins TRBV6-2 or TRBV6-3 and TRBJ2-1; 7 bases align to TRBD1. CDR1 and CDR2 from the germline V gene are MNHEY and SVGEGT. This CDR3 has 14 amino acids. V was pared by 5 bases and J by 0 bases, with 1 base of the junction left unmatched. Here the CDR3 reads CASSRDSSYNEQFF. The CDR3 DNA reads TGTGCCAGCAGTCGGGACAGCTCCTACAATGAGCAGTTCTTC.

The table lists this clonotype with many counts. This chain links TRBV29-1 with TRBJ1-5; 7 bases fit TRBD1. The CDR3 has 12 residues. From germline, CDR1 is SQVTM and CDR2 ANQGSEA. CDR3 region: CSAGGGNQPQHF. CDR3 nucleotide sequence: TGCAGTGCAGGGGGTGGAAATCAGCCCCAGCATTTT.

This clonotype showed up many times. At one of its ends the junction is not consistent with the germline gene, which may arise from a read error. CDR3 in amino acids: CASSLGSPYEQYF. As DNA, the CDR3 is TGTGCCAGCAGTCTCGGCTCTCCCTACGAGCAGTACTTC. The genes are TRBV5-1 and TRBJ2-7; D not resolved. The CDR3 has 13 amino acids. Per germline, CDR1 SGHRS and CDR2 YFSETQ. The full variable domain, completed using reference TRBV5-1 and TRBJ2-7, is KAGVTQTPRYLIKTRGQQVTLSCSPISGHRSVSWYQQTPGQGLQFLFEYFSETQRNKGNFPGRFSGRQFSNSRSEMNVSTLELGDSALYLCASSLGSPYEQYFGPGTRLTVT.

This clonotype has a handful of counts. The chain combines TRBV6-1 with TRBJ1-5; 8 positions match TRBD1. V shed 7 bases and J 1 base; nucleotides not matched to a gene: 6. The CDR3 consists of 15 residues. CDR1 is MNHNS, CDR2 SASEGT, per germline. The CDR3 spells CASKTDRVSNQPQHF. The CDR3, as DNA: TGTGCCAGCAAGACGGACAGGGTAAGCAATCAGCCCCAGCATTTT.

This clonotype came up many times. This chain uses TRBV10-1 with TRBJ2-1; D is possibly TRBD1 or TRBD2 (5 bases each). The CDR3 contains 13 residues. Germline lookup yields CDR1 WNHNN and CDR2 SYGVQD (reference sequence). The ends were cut back, 6 bases at V and 4 bases at J, with 10 bases in the middle. This CDR3 reads CASSRDVYNEQFF. The CDR3 region has the DNA TGCGCCAGCAGCCGGGACGTTTACAATGAGCAGTTCTTC.